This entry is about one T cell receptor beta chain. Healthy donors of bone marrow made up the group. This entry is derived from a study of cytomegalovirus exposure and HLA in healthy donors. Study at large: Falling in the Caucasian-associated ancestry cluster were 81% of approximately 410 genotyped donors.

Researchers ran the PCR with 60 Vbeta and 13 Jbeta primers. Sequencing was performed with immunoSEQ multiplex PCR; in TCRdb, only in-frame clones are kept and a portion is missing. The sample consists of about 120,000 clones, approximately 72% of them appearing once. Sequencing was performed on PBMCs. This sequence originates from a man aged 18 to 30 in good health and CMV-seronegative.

Here the CDR3 DNA reads TGTGCCAGCAGCGGGGACAGGAGAACTAATGAAAAACTGTTTTTT. This codes for CASSGDRRTNEKLFF. The rearrangement uses TRBV5-4 and TRBJ1-4; the match to TRBD1 covers 8 bases. V trimming: 4 bases; J trimming: 1 base; junction bases outside the gene matches: 3. The length of the CDR3 is 15 residues. Germline V gene sequence: CDR1 SGHNT, CDR2 YYREEE (reference sequence). Looking up the rest from reference TRBV5-4 and TRBJ1-4 gives the full variable domain: ETGVTQSPTHLIKTRGQQVTLRCSSQSGHNTVSWYQQALGQGPQFIFQYYREEENGRGNFPPRFSGLQFPNYSSELNVNALELDDSALYLCASSGDRRTNEKLFFGSGTQLSVL.